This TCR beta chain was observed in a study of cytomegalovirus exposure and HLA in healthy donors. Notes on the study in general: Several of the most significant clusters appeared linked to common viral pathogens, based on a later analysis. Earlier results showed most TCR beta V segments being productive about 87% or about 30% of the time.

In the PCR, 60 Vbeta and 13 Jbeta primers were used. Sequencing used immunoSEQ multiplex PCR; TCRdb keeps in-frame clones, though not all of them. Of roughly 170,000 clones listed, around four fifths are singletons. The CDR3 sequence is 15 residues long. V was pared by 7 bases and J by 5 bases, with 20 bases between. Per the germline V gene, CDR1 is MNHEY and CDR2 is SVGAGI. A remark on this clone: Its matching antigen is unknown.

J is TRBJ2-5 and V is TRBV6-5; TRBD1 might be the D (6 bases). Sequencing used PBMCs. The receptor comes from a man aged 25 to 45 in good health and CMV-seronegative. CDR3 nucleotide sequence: TGTGCCAGCACCGACCGCCAGGGGATGATGGAGACCCAGTACTTC. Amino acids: CASTDRQGMMETQYF.